This T cell receptor (beta chain) originates from a study of cytomegalovirus exposure and HLA in healthy donors. The ends were cut back, 5 bases at V and 2 bases at J, with 21 bases in the middle. Germline CDR1 and CDR2: SGHAT and FQNNGV. The CDR3 has 17 residues. PCR involved 60 Vbeta and 13 Jbeta primers. Using immunoSEQ multiplex PCR, the repertoire was profiled, and TCRdb retains in-frame clones only, with some absent. The sample holds over 150,000 clones, almost 85% seen once. Whole-study results and caveats: TCR beta sequences numbering 15,000 to 20,000 were associated with HLA alleles at 0.05 false discovery rate in a later analysis. TCR beta sequences reportedly predicted the HLA-A and HLA-B alleles of most subjects accurately. Among immune exposure information, only CMV serostatus was available. Reportedly, diagnosis of cytomegalovirus status by the classifier showed high specificity and sensitivity.

Details on this clone: What it binds is unknown.

This rearrangement joins TRBV11-2 to TRBJ1-1; possibly TRBD1 for D (5 bases). The sample consisted of PBMCs. The TCR was taken from a girl aged 10 to 17 in good health and CMV-seropositive. The CDR3 sequence is CASSRTPSRDSNTEAFF. CDR3 DNA: TGTGCCAGCAGCCGAACTCCTTCCCGGGACTCTAACACTGAAGCTTTCTTT.